This T cell receptor (beta chain) appears in the sequencing data of a study of T-cell memory formation after mild COVID-19. Study-level results: That cross-reactive memory joined was suggested by some responding clones appearing in pre-infection memory.

TCRdb used MiXCR to reprocess the 5' RACE reads, holding one entry per CDR3 protein. The sample has 250,000 to 350,000 distinct CDR3 sequences, 13% to 15% seen once. The CDR3 is made up of 16 amino acids. CDR1 is MNHEY and CDR2 is SVGAGI in the germline V gene. V was cut by 6 bases and J by 7 bases, with 19 bases left in between. A note on this clonotype: Its antigen is unidentified.

This TCR was sampled from a man aged 18 to 30 who had mild COVID-19 (a few samples of this study predate the infection). Cell type and time point are not known. Material for sequencing was PBMCs or a T cell subset sorted from them (not recorded which). The chain links TRBV6-5 to TRBJ1-6, with D tentatively TRBD1 (5 bases). This chain's CDR3 is CASRWWTGGENSPLHF. As DNA, the CDR3 is TGTGCCAGCAGGTGGTGGACGGGAGGGGAGAATTCACCCCTCCACTTT.